The 6 T cell receptor beta chains below were found in one sample sequenced in a study of blood T cell repertoires in COVID-19. Sequenced by immunoSEQ multiplex PCR; TCRdb stores in-frame clones only, minus some. The data contain about 300,000 clones, over 85% of them singletons. Sequenced: PBMCs or T cells enriched from blood (not recorded which). These TCRs come from a woman aged 50 to 65 who had been exposed to COVID-19.

The chain recombines TRBV5-4 with TRBJ1-1; D may be TRBD1 (5 bases). Germline CDR1 reads SGHNT; CDR2 reads YYREEE (reference sequence). There are 14 residues in the CDR3. V gave up 6 bases and J gave up 3 bases, with 15 bases separating them. CDR3 protein: CASKGAPTDTEAFF. The DNA for the CDR3 is TGTGCCAGCAAAGGGGCCCCAACCGACACTGAAGCTTTCTTT.

CDR3 protein: CASRRTGSGNQPQHF. The CDR3 nucleotides are TGTGCCAGCAGACGGACAGGGAGCGGCAATCAGCCCCAGCATTTT. The chain combines TRBV28 with TRBJ1-5, with 8 bases aligning to TRBD1. The CDR3 has 15 residues. Trimming took 6 bases from V and 2 from J; bases not matched to a gene: 6. CDR1 and CDR2 from the germline V gene are MDHEN and SYDVKM.

This rearrangement joins TRBV28 to TRBJ2-7, with TRBD1 identical over 10 bases. Germline V lookup: CDR1 MDHEN, CDR2 SYDVKM. The CDR3 sequence is 18 residues long. After removal of 3 bases from V and 3 bases from J, the junction contained 14 bases not matched to a gene. The CDR3 loop reads CASSFSTGGLGYLYEQYF. The CDR3 nucleotides are TGTGCCAGCAGTTTCTCGACAGGGGGCTTAGGATACCTCTACGAGCAGTACTTC.

The genes are TRBV4-1 and TRBJ1-4; the D gene is possibly TRBD1 (5 bases). Trimming removed 0 bases from V and 7 bases from J, with 15 bases in between. Germline loops: CDR1 MGHRA, CDR2 YSYEKL. There are 16 residues in the CDR3. The DNA of the CDR3 is TGCGCCAGCAGCCAAGATGGACGGGCTAGGGGTGAAAAACTGTTTTTT. This sequence encodes CASSQDGRARGEKLFF.

The chain employs TRBV3-1 (or the pseudogene TRBV3-2) and TRBJ2-1; the D gene is possibly TRBD1 (6 bases). Trimming shortened V by 4 bases and J by 5 bases, and 15 bases separated the two germline ends. Germline assignment: CDR1 LGHDT and CDR2 YNNKEL (reference sequence). This CDR3 has 15 amino acids. CDR3 residues: CASSPLQGQHNEQFF. The CDR3 DNA reads TGTGCCAGCAGCCCTCTCCAGGGGCAGCACAATGAGCAGTTCTTC.

The rearrangement links TRBV29-1 to TRBJ2-1; D gene unclear. The CDR3 sequence is 9 residues long. From germline, CDR1 is SQVTM and CDR2 ANQGSEA. The V and J ends lost 7 bases and 5 bases respectively, with 3 bases between them. The chain's CDR3 is CSANNEQFF. For the CDR3, the DNA is TGCAGCGCCAACAATGAGCAGTTCTTC.